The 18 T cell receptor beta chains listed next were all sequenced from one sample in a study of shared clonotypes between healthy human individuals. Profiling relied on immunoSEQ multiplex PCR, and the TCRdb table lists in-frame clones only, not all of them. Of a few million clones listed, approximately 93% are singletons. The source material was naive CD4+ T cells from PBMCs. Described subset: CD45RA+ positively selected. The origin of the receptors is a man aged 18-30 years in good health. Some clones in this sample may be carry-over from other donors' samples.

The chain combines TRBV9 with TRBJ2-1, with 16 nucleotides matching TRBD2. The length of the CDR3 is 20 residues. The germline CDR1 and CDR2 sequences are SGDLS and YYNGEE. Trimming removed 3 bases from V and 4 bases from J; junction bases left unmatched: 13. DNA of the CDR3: TGTGCCAGCAGCGACGAGCTCGGGACTAGCGGGAGGGCCCCGTACAATGAGCAGTTCTTC. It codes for CASSDELGTSGRAPYNEQFF.

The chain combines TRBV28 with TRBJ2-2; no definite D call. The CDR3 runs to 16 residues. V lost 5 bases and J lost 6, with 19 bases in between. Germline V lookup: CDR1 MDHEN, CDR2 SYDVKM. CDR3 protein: CASSQSPILAPGELFF. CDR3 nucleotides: TGTGCCAGCAGTCAATCTCCTATCCTCGCGCCCGGGGAGCTGTTTTTT.

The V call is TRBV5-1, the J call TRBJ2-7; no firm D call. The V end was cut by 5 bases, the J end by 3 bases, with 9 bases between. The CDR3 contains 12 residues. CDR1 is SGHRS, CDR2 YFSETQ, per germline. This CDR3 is CASRINSYEQYF. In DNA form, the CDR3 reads TGCGCCAGCAGGATAAACAGCTACGAGCAGTACTTC.

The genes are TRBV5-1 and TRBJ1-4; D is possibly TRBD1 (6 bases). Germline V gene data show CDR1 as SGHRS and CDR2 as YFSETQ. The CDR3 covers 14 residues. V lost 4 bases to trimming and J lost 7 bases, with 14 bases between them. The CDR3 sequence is CASSQDSRGEKLFF. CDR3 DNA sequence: TGCGCCAGCAGCCAGGACAGTCGGGGTGAAAAACTGTTTTTT.

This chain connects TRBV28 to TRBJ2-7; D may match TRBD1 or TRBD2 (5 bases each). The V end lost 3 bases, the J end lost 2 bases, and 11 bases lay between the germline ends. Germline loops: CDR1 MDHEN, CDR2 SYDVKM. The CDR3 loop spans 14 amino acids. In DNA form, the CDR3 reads TGTGCCAGCAGTTTCTGGGGACGAACCTACGAGCAGTACTTC. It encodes CASSFWGRTYEQYF.

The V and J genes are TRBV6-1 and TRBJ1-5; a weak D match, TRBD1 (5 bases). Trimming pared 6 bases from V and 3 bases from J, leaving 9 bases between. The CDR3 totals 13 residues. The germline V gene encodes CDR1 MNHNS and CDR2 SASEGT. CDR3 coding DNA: TGTGCCAGCAGAGGGGTGGTCAATCAGCCCCAGCATTTT. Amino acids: CASRGVVNQPQHF.

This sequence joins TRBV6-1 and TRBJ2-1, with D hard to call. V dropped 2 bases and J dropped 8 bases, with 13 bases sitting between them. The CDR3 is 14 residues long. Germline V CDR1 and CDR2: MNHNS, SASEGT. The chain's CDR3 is CASSERTQSYEQFF. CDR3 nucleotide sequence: TGTGCCAGCAGTGAAAGGACCCAGAGCTATGAGCAGTTCTTC.

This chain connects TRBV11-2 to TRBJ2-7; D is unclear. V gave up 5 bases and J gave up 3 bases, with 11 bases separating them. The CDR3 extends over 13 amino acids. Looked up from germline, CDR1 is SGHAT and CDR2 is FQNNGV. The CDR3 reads CASSPRGIYEQYF. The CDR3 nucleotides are TGTGCCAGCAGCCCGAGAGGTATCTACGAGCAGTACTTC.

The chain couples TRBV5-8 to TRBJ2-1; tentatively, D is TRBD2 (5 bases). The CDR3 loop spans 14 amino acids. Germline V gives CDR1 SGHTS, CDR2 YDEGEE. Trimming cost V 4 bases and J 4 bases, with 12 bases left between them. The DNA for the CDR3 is TGTGCCAGCAGCGGACTGATGGGTTACAATGAGCAGTTCTTC. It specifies CASSGLMGYNEQFF.

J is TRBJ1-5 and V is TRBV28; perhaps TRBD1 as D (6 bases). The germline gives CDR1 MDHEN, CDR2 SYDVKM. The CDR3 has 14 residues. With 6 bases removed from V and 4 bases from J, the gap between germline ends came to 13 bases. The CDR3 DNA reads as TGTGCCAGCAGCCGGACAGTTATTAATCAGCCCCAGCATTTT. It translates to CASSRTVINQPQHF.

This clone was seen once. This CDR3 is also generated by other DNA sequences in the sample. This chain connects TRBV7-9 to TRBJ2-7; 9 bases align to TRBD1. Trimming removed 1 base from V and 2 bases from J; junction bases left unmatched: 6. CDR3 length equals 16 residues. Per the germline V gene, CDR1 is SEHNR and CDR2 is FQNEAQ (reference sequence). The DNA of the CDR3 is TGTGCCAGCAGCTTAGATCCGGGACAGGGTGCCTACGAGCAGTACTTC. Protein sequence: CASSLDPGQGAYEQYF.

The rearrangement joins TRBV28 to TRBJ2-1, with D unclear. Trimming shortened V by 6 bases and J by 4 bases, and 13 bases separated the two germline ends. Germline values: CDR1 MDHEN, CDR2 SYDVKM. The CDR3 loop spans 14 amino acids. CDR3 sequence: CASREGSPYNEQFF. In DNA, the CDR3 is TGTGCCAGCAGGGAAGGGTCACCTTACAATGAGCAGTTCTTC.

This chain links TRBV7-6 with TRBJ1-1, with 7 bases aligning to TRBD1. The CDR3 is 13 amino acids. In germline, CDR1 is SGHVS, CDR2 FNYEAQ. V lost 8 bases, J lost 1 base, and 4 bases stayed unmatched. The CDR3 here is CASVGQPNTEAFF. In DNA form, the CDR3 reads TGTGCCAGCGTGGGACAGCCGAACACTGAAGCTTTCTTT.

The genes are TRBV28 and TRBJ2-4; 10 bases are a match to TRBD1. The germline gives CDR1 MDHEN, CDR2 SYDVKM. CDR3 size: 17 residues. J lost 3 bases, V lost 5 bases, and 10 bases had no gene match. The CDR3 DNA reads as TGTGCCAGCAGTGAACCGGGACAGGGGTTTGTCAAAAACATTCAGTACTTC. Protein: CASSEPGQGFVKNIQYF. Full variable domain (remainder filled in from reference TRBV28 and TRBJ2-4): DVKVTQSSRYLVKRTGEKVFLECVQDMDHENMFWYRQDPGLGLRLIYFSYDVKMKEKGDIPEGYSVSREKKERFSLILESASTNQTSMYLCASSEPGQGFVKNIQYFGAGTRLSVL.

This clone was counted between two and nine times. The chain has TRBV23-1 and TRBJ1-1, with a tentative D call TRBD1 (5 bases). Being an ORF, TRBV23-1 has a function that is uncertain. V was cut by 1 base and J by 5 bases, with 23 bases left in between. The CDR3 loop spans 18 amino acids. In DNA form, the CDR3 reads TGCGCCAGCAGTCAATTATCCGGCCAGGGAAGTCTCTGGACTGAAGCTTTCTTT. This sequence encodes CASSQLSGQGSLWTEAFF.

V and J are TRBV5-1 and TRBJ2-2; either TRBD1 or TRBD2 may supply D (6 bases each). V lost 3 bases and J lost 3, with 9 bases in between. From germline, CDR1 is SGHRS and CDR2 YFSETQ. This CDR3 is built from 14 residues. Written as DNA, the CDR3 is TGCGCCAGCAGCTGGAGGGGGGACACCGGGGAGCTGTTTTTT. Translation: CASSWRGDTGELFF.

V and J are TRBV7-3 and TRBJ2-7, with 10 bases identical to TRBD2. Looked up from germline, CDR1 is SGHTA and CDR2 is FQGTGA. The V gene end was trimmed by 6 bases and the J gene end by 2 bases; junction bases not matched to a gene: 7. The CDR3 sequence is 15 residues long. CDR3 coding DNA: TGTGCCAGCAGGAGTCGGGGGACTAGCGCCTACGAGCAGTACTTC. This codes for CASRSRGTSAYEQYF.

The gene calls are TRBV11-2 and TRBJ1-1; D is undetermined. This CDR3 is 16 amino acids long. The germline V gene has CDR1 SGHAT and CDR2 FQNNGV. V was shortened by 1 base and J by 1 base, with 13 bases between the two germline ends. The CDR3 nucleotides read TGTGCCAGCAGCTTAGCCCGGAGGACCGCGAACACTGAAGCTTTCTTT. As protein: CASSLARRTANTEAFF. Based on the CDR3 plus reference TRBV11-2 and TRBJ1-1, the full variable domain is EAGVAQSPRYKIIEKRQSVAFWCNPISGHATLYWYQQILGQGPKLLIQFQNNGVVDDSQLPKDRFSAERLKGVDSTLKIQPAKLEDSAVYLCASSLARRTANTEAFFGQGTRLTVV.